These 20 T cell receptor beta chains originate from one sample sequenced in a study of T cells in Graves' hyperthyroidism and ophthalmopathy. TCR beta CDR3 region amplification was performed from RNA transcripts. Carried out on the TCR CDR3, a first-round RT-PCR used the HTBI primer set. TCRdb called the multiplex PCR reads again in MiXCR, with one record for every CDR3 protein. This sample yields approximately 740,000 distinct CDR3 sequences, of which around 15% are seen a single time; 10% to 13% belongs to the top ten. Sequences were obtained from blood. The origin of the receptors is a woman under 30 with Graves' hyperthyroidism.

In this sample, this clonotype turned up many times. The chain joins TRBV5-4 to TRBJ1-1; no definite D call. Germline CDR1 is SGHNT and CDR2 is YYREEE (reference sequence). The V and J ends lost 3 bases and 7 bases respectively, with 10 bases between them. The CDR3 sequence is 12 residues long. The CDR3 nucleotides read TGTGCCAGCAGCTCGACTGTTGGTGAAGCTTTCTTT. It codes for CASSSTVGEAFF.

This clonotype was seen repeatedly, ten times or more. V and J are TRBV2 and TRBJ2-1; D call uncertain. The germline V and J ends were trimmed by 7 bases and 5 bases, with 6 bases remaining between them. The CDR3 totals 11 residues. Germline V gene data show CDR1 as SNHLY and CDR2 as FYNNEI. The CDR3 DNA sequence: TGTGCCAGCAAGTTCCACAATGAGCAGTTCTTC. Amino acids: CASKFHNEQFF.

This chain joins TRBV20-1 and TRBJ1-1; D unresolved. The V gene lost 0 bases and the J gene lost 1 base, with 9 bases spanning the gap. The CDR3 has 14 residues. The germline CDR1 and CDR2 sequences are DFQATT and SNEGSKA (reference sequence). CDR3 sequence reads: CSARDSVRNTEAFF. The CDR3 DNA reads TGCAGTGCTAGAGATAGTGTTCGGAACACTGAAGCTTTCTTT.

There are a few counts of this clonotype. V is TRBV11-1 and J is TRBJ2-2; weak D call: TRBD2 (7 bases). The V and J ends lost 4 bases and 5 bases respectively, with 14 bases between them. There are 15 residues in the CDR3. Germline V gene sequence: CDR1 SGHAT, CDR2 FQDESV (reference sequence). The CDR3 loop reads CASSYLGGPTGELFF. Here the CDR3 DNA reads TGTGCCAGCAGCTACCTCGGGGGGCCAACCGGGGAGCTGTTTTTT.

This clonotype was seen ten or more times. This chain joins TRBV18 and TRBJ2-7; the D gene is possibly TRBD2 (5 bases). Trimming removed 6 bases at V and 3 bases at J, with 12 bases between. This CDR3 has 13 residues. Looked up from germline, CDR1 is KGHSH and CDR2 is LQKENI. CDR3 in DNA: TGTGCCAGCTCCTACGGGAACGGCTACGAGCAGTACTTC. Residues: CASSYGNGYEQYF.

This clonotype was detected ten times or more. V is TRBV5-1 and J is TRBJ1-5; TRBD1 is a possible D gene (6 bases). Per germline, CDR1 SGHRS and CDR2 YFSETQ. This CDR3 has 15 amino acids. V lost 4 bases and J lost 3, with 14 bases in between. CDR3 nucleotides: TGCGCCAGCAGCCCTGACGGACAGAACAATCAGCCCCAGCATTTT. This encodes CASSPDGQNNQPQHF.

This clonotype came up a few times. The rearrangement uses TRBV11-2 and TRBJ1-2; a possible D gene is TRBD1 (6 bases). Germline CDR1 and CDR2: SGHAT and FQNNGV. This CDR3 has 18 amino acids. Trimming cost V 4 bases and J 3 bases, with 24 bases left between them. CDR3 protein: CASSSNDRLYRFHYGYTF. CDR3 nucleotide sequence: TGTGCCAGCAGCTCAAATGACAGGCTTTATCGATTTCACTATGGCTACACCTTC.

This clonotype was picked up many times. The chain uses TRBV5-6 and TRBJ2-5; 10 bases fit TRBD2. The germline gives CDR1 SGHDT, CDR2 YYEEEE. V lost 2 bases, J lost 4 bases, and 2 bases stayed unmatched. CDR3 length equals 14 residues. CDR3 region: CASSFGTSVETQYF. CDR3 bases: TGTGCCAGCAGCTTTGGGACTAGCGTAGAGACCCAGTACTTC.

Ten or more counts support this clonotype. This chain links TRBV4-2 with TRBJ1-5; D call uncertain. The CDR3 extends over 15 amino acids. Trimming left V 0 bases short and J 1 base short, with 7 bases between. Germline lookup yields CDR1 LGHNA and CDR2 YNFKEQ. CDR3 residues: CASSQDAGSNQPQHF. The CDR3, as DNA: TGTGCCAGCAGCCAAGATGCGGGAAGCAATCAGCCCCAGCATTTT.

For this clonotype: A much larger clone lies a single base off, so this may be a read error. This chain uses TRBV11-3 with TRBJ1-4, with D unclear. CDR3 size: 13 residues. Germline CDR1 SGHNT, CDR2 YENEEA. CDR3 DNA sequence: TGTGCCAGCAGAGGTTCCGGGAATGAAAAACTGCTTTTT. Encoded protein: CASRGSGNEKLLF.

Many counts were recorded for this clonotype. J is TRBJ1-2 and V is TRBV29-1; TRBD1 agrees at 8 bases. The CDR3 sequence is 12 residues long. The V segment lost 6 bases and the J segment 2 bases; nucleotides outside the gene matches: 2. Germline values: CDR1 SQVTM, CDR2 ANQGSEA. CDR3 sequence: CSVRTGNYGYTF. In nucleotides, the CDR3 is TGCAGCGTGAGGACAGGGAACTATGGCTACACCTTC.

This chain joins TRBV29-1 and TRBJ2-2, with D maybe TRBD2 (5 bases). The CDR3 runs to 12 residues. The germline CDR1 and CDR2 sequences are SQVTM and ANQGSEA. V lost 6 bases to trimming and J lost 3 bases, with 8 bases between them. Here the CDR3 reads CSVDGDTGELFF. In DNA, the CDR3 is TGCAGCGTCGACGGGGACACCGGGGAGCTGTTTTTT.

A few counts support this clonotype. J is TRBJ1-1 and V is TRBV6-6; a possible D gene is TRBD1 (5 bases). Germline V CDR1 and CDR2: MNHNY, SVGAGI (reference sequence). CDR3 length: 13 residues. The germline V and J ends were trimmed by 0 bases and 11 bases, with 13 bases remaining between them. As DNA, the CDR3 is TGTGCCAGCAGTTACTCGGACACCCCGGGCGCTTTCTTT. It translates to CASSYSDTPGAFF.

This clonotype has ten or more counts. The rearrangement links TRBV18 to TRBJ2-5, with 7 bases matching TRBD1. The CDR3 extends over 15 amino acids. Germline V gene lookup returns CDR1 KGHSH and CDR2 LQKENI. J was trimmed by 2 bases and V by 4 bases; bases with no gene match: 7. The CDR3 sequence: CASSLTPDRQETQYF. CDR3 bases: TGTGCCAGCTCACTTACTCCGGACAGGCAAGAGACCCAGTACTTC.

V is TRBV5-4 and J is TRBJ2-1; TRBD1 is a possible D gene (6 bases). Germline CDR1 SGHNT, CDR2 YYREEE (reference sequence). The ends were cut back, 3 bases at V and 4 bases at J, with 11 bases in the middle. The CDR3 is 14 amino acids. CDR3 sequence: CASSSVDRYNEQFF. CDR3 DNA sequence: TGTGCCAGCAGCTCTGTTGACAGGTACAATGAGCAGTTCTTC.

This clonotype has at least ten counts. The chain has TRBV20-1 and TRBJ2-1, with 11 nucleotides matching TRBD1. CDR3 length equals 16 residues. Germline CDR1 reads DFQATT; CDR2 reads SNEGSKA (reference sequence). V dropped 4 bases and J dropped 3; count of bases not matched to a gene: 8. This CDR3 is CSAKGGGQGVYNEQFF. CDR3 coding DNA: TGCAGTGCTAAGGGAGGGGGACAGGGGGTCTACAATGAGCAGTTCTTC.

This clonotype was picked up a small number of times. The CDR3 here is CASSPDGAQAFF. The CDR3 bases are TGTGCCAGCAGTCCGGACGGGGCGCAAGCTTTCTTT. V gene TRBV28 combines with J gene TRBJ1-1; tentatively, D is TRBD1 (5 bases). The CDR3 runs to 12 residues. CDR1 and CDR2 from the germline V gene are MDHEN and SYDVKM. Trimming cost V 5 bases and J 9 bases, with 13 bases left between them. Full variable domain (rest looked up from reference TRBV28 and TRBJ1-1): DVKVTQSSRYLVKRTGEKVFLECVQDMDHENMFWYRQDPGLGLRLIYFSYDVKMKEKGDIPEGYSVSREKKERFSLILESASTNQTSMYLCASSPDGAQAFFGQGTRLTVV.

The V and J genes are TRBV29-1 and TRBJ1-2, with TRBD1 identical over 7 bases. After removal of 0 bases from V and 14 bases from J, the junction contained 12 bases not matched to a gene. Germline V gene data show CDR1 as SQVTM and CDR2 as ANQGSEA. This CDR3 region has 13 residues. This CDR3 is CSVEDRGSSSATF. The CDR3 nucleotides read TGCAGCGTTGAAGACAGGGGGTCCTCCTCTGCGACCTTC.

The chain couples TRBV28 to TRBJ1-4; D might be TRBD1 (5 bases). V was trimmed by 8 bases and J by 4 bases, leaving 14 bases between them. CDR1 is MDHEN and CDR2 is SYDVKM in the germline V gene. CDR3 length: 14 amino acids. The CDR3 DNA is TGTGCCAGCTCTTCAGGGTATTATAATGAAAAACTGTTTTTT. Its translation: CASSSGYYNEKLFF.

The chain joins TRBV10-2 to TRBJ1-1, with 8 bases lining up with TRBD1. This CDR3 comprises 14 residues. V trimming: 3 bases; J trimming: 5 bases; junction bases outside the gene matches: 5. Germline CDR1 and CDR2: WSHSY and SAAADI. The CDR3 spells CASSDGQGNTEAFF. In DNA form, the CDR3 reads TGCGCCAGCAGTGATGGACAGGGAAATACTGAAGCTTTCTTT.